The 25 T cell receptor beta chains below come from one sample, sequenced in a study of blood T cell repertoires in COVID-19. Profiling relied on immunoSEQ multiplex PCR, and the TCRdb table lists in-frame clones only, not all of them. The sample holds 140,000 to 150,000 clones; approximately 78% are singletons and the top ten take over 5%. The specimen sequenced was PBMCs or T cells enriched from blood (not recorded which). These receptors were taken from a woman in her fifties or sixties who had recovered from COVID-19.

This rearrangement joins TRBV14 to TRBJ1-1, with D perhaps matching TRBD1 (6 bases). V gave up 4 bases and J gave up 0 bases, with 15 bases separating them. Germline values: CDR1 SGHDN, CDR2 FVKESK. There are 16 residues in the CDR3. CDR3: CASSLKPGQLNTEAFF. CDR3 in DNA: TGTGCCAGCAGCCTTAAGCCAGGACAGTTGAACACTGAAGCTTTCTTT.

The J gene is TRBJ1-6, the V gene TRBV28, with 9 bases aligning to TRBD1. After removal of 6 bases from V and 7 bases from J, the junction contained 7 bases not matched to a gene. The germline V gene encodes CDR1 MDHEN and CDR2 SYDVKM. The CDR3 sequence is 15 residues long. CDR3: CASSRTGAHNSPLHF. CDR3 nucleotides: TGTGCCAGCAGCCGGACAGGGGCCCACAATTCACCCCTCCACTTT.

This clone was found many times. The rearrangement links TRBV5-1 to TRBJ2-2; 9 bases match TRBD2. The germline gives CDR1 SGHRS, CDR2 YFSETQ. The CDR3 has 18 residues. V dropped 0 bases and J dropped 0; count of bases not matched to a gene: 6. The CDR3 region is CASSLDLSGGSNTGELFF. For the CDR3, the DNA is TGCGCCAGCAGCTTGGATCTTAGCGGGGGATCGAACACCGGGGAGCTGTTTTTT.

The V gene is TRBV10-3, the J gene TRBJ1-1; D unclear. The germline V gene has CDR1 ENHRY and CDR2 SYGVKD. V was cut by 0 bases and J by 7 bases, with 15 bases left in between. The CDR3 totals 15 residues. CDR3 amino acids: CAISESYGEESEAFF. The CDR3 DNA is TGTGCCATCAGTGAGTCGTATGGCGAGGAAAGTGAAGCTTTCTTT.

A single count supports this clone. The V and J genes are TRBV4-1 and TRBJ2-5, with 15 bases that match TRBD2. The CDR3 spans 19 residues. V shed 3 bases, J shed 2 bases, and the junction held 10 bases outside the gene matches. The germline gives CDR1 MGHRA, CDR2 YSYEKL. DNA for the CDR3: TGCGCCAGCAGCCACCCCGGACTAGCGGGGGGGCCAGGTCAAGAGACCCAGTACTTC. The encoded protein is CASSHPGLAGGPGQETQYF.

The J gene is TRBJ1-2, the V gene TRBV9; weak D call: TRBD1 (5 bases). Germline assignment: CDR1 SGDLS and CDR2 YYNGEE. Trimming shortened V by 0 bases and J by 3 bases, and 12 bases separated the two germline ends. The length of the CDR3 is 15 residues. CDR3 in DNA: TGTGCCAGCAGCGTAGTTGGCGGGGGGGACTATGGCTACACCTTC. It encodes CASSVVGGGDYGYTF. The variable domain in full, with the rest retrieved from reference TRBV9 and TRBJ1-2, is DSGVTQTPKHLITATGQRVTLRCSPRSGDLSVYWYQQSLDQGLQFLIQYYNGEERAKGNILERFSAQQFPDLHSELNLSSLELGDSALYFCASSVVGGGDYGYTFGSGTRLTVV.

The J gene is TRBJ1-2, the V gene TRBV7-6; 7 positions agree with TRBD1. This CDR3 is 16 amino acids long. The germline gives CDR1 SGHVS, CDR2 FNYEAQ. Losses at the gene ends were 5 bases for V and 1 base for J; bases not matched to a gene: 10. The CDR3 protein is CASSPLGTELNYGYTF. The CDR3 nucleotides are TGTGCCAGCAGCCCGCTTGGGACAGAGCTTAACTATGGCTACACCTTC.

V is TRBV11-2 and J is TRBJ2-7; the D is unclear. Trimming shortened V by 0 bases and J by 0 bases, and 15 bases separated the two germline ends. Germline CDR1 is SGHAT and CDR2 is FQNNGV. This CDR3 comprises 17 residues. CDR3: CASSLDEHRVFSYEQYV. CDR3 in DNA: TGTGCCAGCAGCTTAGATGAGCACAGAGTCTTCTCCTACGAGCAGTACGTC.

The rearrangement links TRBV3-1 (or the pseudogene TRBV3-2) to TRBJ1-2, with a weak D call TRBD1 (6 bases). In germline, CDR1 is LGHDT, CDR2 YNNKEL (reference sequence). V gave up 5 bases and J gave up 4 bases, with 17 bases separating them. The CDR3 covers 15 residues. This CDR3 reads CASSNPGQGAYGYTF. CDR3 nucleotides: TGTGCCAGCAGCAATCCGGGACAAGGGGCCTATGGCTACACCTTC.

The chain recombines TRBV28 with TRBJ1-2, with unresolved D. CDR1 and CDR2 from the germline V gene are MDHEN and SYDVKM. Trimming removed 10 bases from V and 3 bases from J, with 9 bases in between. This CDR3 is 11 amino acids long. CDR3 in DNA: TGTGCCACCAAAGACTACTATGGCTACACCTTC. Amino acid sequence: CATKDYYGYTF.

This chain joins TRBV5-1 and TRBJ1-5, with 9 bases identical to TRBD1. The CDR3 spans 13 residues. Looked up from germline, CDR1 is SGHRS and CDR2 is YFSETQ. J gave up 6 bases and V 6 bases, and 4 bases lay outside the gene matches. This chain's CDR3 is CASKQGAGQPQHF. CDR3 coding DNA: TGCGCCAGCAAACAGGGGGCAGGTCAGCCCCAGCATTTT.

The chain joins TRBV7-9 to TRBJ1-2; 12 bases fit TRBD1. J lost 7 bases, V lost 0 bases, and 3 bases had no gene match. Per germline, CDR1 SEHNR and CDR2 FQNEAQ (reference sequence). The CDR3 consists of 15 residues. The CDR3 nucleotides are TGTGCCAGCAGCTTAGCCGGGACAGGGGGCTTTGGCTACACCTTC. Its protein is CASSLAGTGGFGYTF.

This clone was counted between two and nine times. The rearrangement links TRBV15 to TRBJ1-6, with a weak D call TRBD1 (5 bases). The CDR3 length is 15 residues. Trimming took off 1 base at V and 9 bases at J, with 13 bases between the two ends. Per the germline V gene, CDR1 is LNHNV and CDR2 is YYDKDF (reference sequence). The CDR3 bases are TGTGCCACCAGCAGAGGGGGCAGGGCCCTTTCACCCCTCCACTTT. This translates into CATSRGGRALSPLHF.

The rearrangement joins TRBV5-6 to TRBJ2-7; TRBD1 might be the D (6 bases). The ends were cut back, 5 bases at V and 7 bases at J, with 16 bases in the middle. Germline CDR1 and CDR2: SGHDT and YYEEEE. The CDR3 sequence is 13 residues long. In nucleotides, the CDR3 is TGTGCCAGCAGGCAACAGGGCAAAGAGGAGCAGTACGTC. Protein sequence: CASRQQGKEEQYV.

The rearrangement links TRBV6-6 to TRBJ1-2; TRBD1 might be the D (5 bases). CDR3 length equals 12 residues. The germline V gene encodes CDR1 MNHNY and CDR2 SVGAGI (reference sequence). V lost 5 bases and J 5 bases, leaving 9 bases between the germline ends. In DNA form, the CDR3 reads TGTGCCAGCAGTGCGGACACTTATGGCTACACCTTC. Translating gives CASSADTYGYTF.

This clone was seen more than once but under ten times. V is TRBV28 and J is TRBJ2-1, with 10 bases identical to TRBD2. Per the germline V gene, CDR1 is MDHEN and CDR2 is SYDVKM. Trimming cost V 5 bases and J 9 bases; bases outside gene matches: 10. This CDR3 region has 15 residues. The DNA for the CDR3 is TGTGCCAGCAGTCGCCTCAGCGGGGGGGCGCTTGAGCAGTTCTTC. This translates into CASSRLSGGALEQFF.

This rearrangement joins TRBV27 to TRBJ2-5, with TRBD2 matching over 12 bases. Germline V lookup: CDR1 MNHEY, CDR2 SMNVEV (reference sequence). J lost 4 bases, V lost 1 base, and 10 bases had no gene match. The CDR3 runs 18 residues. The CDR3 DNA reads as TGTGCCAGCAGTTTATTTTCCCCTAGCGGGGGGGCCGGAGAGACCCAGTACTTC. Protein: CASSLFSPSGGAGETQYF.

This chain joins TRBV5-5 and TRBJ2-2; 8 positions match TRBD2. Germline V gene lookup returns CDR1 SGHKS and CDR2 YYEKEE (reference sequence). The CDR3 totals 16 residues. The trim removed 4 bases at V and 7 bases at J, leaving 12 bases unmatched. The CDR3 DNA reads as TGTGCCAGCAGCATGACCGCGGGGGGCAGGGGCGGGGAGCTGTTTTTT. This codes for CASSMTAGGRGGELFF.

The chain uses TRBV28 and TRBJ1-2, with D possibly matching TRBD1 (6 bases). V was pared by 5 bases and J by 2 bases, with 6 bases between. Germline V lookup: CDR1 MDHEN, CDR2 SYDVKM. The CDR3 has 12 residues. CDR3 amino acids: CASSQGNYGYTF. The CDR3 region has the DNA TGTGCCAGCAGTCAGGGGAACTATGGCTACACCTTC.

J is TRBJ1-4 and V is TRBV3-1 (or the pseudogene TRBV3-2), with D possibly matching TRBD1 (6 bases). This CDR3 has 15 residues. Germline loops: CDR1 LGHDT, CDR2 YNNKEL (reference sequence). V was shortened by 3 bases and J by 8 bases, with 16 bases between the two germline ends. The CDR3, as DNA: TGTGCCAGCAGCCACACAGGGTTGAGAGGCGAAAAACTGTTTTTT. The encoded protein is CASSHTGLRGEKLFF.

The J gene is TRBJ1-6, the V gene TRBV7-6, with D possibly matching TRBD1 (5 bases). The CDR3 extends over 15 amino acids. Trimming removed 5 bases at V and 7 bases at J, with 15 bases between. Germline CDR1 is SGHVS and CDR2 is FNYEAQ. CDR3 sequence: CASSPGGGSNSPLHF. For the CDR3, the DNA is TGTGCCAGCAGCCCCGGGGGAGGGAGCAATTCACCCCTCCACTTT.

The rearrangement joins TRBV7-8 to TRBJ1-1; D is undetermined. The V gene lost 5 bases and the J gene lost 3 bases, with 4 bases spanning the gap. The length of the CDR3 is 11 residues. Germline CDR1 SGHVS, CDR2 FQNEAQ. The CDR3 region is CASSHYTEAFF. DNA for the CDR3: TGTGCCAGCAGCCATTACACTGAAGCTTTCTTT.

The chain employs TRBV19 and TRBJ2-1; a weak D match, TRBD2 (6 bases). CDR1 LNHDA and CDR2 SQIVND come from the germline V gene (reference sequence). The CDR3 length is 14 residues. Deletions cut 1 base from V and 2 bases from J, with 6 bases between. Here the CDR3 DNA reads TGTGCCAGTAGTATAGCGGGGGCCTACAATGAGCAGTTCTTC. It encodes CASSIAGAYNEQFF.

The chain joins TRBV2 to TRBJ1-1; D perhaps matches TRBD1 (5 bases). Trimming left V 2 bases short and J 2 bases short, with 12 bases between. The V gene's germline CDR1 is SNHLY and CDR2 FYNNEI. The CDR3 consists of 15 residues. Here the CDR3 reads CASSELRGANTEAFF. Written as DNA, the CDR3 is TGTGCCAGCAGTGAACTAAGGGGCGCAAACACTGAAGCTTTCTTT.

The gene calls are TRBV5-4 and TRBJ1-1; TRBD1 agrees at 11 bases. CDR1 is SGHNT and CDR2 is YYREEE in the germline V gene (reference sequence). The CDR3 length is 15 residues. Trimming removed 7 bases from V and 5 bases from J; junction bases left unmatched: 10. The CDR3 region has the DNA TGTGCCAGCTCATCTGGGGACAGGGGGTATACTGAAGCTTTCTTT. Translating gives CASSSGDRGYTEAFF.